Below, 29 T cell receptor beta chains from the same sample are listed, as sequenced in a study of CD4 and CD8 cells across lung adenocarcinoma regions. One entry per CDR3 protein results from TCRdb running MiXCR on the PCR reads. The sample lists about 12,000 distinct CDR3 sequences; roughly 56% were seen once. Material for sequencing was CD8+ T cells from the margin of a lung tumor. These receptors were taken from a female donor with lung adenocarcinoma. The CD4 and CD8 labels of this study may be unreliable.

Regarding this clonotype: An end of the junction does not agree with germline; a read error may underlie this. The chain's CDR3 is CASSPRGLRATNIQYF. The CDR3 DNA follows: TGTGCCAGCAGTCCTAGGGGGCTGCGAGCCACAAATATTCAGTACTTT. The gene calls are TRBV6-1 and TRBJ2-3, with 7 bases aligning to TRBD1. Germline CDR1 is MNHNS and CDR2 is SASEGT. The CDR3 is made up of 16 amino acids.

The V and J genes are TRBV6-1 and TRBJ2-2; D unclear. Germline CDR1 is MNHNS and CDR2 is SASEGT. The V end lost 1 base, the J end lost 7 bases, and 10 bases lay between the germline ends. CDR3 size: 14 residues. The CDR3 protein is CASSEVPFDGELFF. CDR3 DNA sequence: TGTGCCAGCAGTGAAGTTCCGTTTGACGGGGAGCTGTTTTTT.

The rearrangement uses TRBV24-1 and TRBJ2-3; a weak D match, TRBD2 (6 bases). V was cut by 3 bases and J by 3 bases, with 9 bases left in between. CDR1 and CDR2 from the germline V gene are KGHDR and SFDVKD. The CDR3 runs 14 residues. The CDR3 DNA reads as TGTGCCACCAGTGATCCGGGGGAGACAGATACGCAGTATTTT. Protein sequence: CATSDPGETDTQYF.

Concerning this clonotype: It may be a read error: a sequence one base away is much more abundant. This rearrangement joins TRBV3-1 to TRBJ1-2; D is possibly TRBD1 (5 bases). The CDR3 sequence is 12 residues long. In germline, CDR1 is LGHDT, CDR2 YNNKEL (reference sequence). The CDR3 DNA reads TGTGCCAGCAGCCTCCTTGGGGCAGGCTACAACTTC. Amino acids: CASSLLGAGYNF. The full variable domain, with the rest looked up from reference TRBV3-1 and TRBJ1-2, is DTAVSQTPKYLVTQMGNDKSIKCEQNLGHDTMYWYKQDSKKFLKIMFSYNNKELIINETVPNRFSPKSPDKAHLNLHINSLELGDSAVYFCASSLLGAGYNFGSGTRLTVV.

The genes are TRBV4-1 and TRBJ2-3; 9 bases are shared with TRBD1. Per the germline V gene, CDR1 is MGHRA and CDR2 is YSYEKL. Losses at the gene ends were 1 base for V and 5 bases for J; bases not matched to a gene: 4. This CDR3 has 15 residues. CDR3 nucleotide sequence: TGCGCCAGCAGCCAAGTACAGGGGGCTGGAGATACGCAGTATTTT. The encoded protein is CASSQVQGAGDTQYF.

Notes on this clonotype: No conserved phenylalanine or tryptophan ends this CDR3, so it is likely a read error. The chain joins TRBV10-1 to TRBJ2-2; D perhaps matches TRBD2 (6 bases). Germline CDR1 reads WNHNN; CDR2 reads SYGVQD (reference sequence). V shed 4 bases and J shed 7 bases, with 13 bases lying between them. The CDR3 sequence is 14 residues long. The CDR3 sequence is CASSAVTAGGELFS. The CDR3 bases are TGCGCCAGCAGTGCAGTGACAGCGGGCGGGGAGCTGTTTTCT.

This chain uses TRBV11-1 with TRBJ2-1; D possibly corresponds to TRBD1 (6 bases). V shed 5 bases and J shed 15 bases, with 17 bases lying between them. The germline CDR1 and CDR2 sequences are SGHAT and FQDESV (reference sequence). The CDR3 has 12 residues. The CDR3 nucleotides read TGTGCCAGCAGCACCCAACAGGGAGAGTCGTTCTTC. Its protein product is CASSTQQGESFF.

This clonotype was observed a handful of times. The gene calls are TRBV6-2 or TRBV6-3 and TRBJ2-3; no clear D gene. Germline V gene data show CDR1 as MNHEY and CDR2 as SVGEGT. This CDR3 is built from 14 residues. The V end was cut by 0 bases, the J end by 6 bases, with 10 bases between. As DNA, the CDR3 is TGTGCCAGCAGTTACTCTTTCGGGCAGGATACGCAGTATTTT. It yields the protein CASSYSFGQDTQYF.

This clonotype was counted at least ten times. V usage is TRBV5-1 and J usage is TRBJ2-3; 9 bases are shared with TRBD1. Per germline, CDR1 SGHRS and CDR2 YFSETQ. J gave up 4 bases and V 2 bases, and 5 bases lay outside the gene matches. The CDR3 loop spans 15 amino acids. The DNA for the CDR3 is TGCGCCAGCAGCTTTGGGGGACAGGGAGCAGATACGCAGTATTTT. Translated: CASSFGGQGADTQYF.

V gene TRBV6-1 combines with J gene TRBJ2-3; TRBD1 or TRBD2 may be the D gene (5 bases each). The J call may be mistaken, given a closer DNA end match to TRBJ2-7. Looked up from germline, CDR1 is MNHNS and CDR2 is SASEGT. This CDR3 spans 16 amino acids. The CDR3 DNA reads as TGTGCCAGCAGGGGGCGCGGGCGCCCAAACCCAGATACGCAGTACTTC. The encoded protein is CASRGRGRPNPDTQYF.

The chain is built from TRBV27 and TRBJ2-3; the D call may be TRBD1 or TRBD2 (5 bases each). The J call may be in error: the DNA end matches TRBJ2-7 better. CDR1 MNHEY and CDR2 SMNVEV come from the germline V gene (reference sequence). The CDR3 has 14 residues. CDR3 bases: TGTGCCAGCAGTTGGCTCGGGGCCACAGATACGCAGTACTTC. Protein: CASSWLGATDTQYF.

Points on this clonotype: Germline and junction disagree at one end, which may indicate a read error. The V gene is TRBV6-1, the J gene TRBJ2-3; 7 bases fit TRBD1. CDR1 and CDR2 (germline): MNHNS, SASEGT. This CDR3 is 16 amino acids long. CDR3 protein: CASSPRGLRATNTQYF. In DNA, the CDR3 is TGTGCCAGCAGTCCTAGGGGGCTCCGAGCCACAAACACTCAGTACTTT.

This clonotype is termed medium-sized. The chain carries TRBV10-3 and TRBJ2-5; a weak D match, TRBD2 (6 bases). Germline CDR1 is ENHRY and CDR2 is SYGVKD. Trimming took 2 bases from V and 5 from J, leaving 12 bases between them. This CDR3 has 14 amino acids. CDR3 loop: CAISEGGMQETQYF. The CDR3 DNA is TGTGCCATCAGTGAGGGGGGGATGCAGGAGACCCAGTACTTC.

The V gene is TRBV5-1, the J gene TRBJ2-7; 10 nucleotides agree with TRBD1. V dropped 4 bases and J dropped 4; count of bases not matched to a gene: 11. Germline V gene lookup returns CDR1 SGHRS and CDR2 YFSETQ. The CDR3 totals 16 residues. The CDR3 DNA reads TGCGCCAGCAGCGTCTGGAGGACAGGGGGAGGATACGAGCAGTACTTC. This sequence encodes CASSVWRTGGGYEQYF.

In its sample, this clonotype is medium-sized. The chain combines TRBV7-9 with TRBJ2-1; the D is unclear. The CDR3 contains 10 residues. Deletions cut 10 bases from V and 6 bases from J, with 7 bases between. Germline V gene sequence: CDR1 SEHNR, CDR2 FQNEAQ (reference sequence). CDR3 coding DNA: TGTGCCACCAACACCAATGAGCAGTTCTTC. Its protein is CATNTNEQFF.

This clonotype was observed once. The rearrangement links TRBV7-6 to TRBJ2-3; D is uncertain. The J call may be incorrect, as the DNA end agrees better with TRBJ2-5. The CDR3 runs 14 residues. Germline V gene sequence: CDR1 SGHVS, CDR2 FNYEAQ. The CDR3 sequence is CASSLVNRQETQYF. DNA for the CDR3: TGTGCCAGCAGCTTAGTAAACCGCCAAGAGACCCAGTACTTC.

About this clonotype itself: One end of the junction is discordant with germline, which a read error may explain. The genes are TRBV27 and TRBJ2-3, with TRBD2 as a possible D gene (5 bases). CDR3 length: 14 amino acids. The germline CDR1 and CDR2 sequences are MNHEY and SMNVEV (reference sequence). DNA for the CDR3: TGTGCCGGGAGTTTGGGCGGGTTCACAGAGACGCAGTATTTT. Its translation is CAGSLGGFTETQYF.

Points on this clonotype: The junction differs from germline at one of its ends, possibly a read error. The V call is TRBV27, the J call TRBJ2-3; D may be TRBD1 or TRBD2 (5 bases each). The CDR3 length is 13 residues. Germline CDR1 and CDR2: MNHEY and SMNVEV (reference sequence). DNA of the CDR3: TGTGCCACGGGGCTGCGAGCCAAAGATACTCAGTATTTC. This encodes CATGLRAKDTQYF.

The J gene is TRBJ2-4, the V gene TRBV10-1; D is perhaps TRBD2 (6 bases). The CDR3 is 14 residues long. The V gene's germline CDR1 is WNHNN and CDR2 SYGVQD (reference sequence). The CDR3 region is CAGREMRDEGIQYF. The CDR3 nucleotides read TGCGCGGGCCGTGAGATGCGGGACGAAGGGATTCAGTACTTC.

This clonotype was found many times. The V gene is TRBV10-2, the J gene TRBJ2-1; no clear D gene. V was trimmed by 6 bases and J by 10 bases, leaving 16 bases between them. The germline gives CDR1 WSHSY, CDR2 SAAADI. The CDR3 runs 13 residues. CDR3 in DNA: TGCGCCAGCAGGGTCGACCACATCCGGGAGCAGTTCTTC. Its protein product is CASRVDHIREQFF.

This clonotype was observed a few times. This CDR3 is CASSDRVTDTQYF. CDR3 bases: TGTGCCAGCAGTGACCGGGTCACAGATACGCAGTATTTT. This rearrangement joins TRBV6-4 to TRBJ2-3; D not resolved. The CDR3 loop spans 13 amino acids. V was shortened by 2 bases and J by 2 bases, with 5 bases between the two germline ends. From germline, CDR1 is MRHNA and CDR2 SNTAGT.

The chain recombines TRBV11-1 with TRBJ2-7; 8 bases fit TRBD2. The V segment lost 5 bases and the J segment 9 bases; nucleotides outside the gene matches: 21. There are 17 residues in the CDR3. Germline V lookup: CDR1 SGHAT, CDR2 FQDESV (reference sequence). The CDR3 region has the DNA TGTGCCAGCAGCCCGGGGGGGGTGGCCAGAGGCCAAGATACGCAGTACTTC. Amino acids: CASSPGGVARGQDTQYF.

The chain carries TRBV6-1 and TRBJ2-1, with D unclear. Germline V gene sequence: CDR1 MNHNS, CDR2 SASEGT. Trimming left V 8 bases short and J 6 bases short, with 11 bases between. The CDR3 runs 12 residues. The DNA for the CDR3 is TGTGCCAGCGTCACGGTTATCAATGAGCAGTTCTTC. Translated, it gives CASVTVINEQFF.

CDR3 DNA: TGTGCCAGCAGTGAAGCGGGGGGGAACACTGAAGCTTTCTTT. It encodes CASSEAGGNTEAFF. The rearrangement links TRBV6-1 to TRBJ1-1, with D maybe TRBD1 (5 bases). Germline loops: CDR1 MNHNS, CDR2 SASEGT. The CDR3 contains 14 residues. The ends were cut back, 0 bases at V and 1 base at J, with 6 bases in the middle.

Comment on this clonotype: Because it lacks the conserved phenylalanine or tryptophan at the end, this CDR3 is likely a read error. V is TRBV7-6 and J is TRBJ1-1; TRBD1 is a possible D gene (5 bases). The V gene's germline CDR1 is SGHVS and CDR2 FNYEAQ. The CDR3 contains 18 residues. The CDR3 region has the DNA TGTGCCAGCAGATTAGGGGTTGCCGGGGCGGGGATTGTATCTGAAGCTTTCTCT. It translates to CASRLGVAGAGIVSEAFS.

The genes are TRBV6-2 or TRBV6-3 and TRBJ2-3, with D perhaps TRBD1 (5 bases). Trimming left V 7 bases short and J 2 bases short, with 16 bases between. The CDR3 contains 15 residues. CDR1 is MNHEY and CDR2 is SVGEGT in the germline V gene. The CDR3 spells CASIGGHPTTDTQYF. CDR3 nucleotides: TGTGCCAGCATAGGCGGACACCCAACCACAGATACGCAGTATTTT.

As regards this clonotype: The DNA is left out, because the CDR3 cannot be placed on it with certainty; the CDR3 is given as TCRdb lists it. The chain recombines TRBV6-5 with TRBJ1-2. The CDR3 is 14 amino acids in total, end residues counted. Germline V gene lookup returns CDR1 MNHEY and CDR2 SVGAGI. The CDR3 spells CASSSSAGNYGYTF.

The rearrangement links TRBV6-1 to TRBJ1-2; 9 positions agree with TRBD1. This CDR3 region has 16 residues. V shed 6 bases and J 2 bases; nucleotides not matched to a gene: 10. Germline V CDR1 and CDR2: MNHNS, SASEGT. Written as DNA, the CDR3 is TGTGCCAGCAGGGTGGGACAGGGAAGAAGGAACTATGGCTACACCTTC. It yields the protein CASRVGQGRRNYGYTF.

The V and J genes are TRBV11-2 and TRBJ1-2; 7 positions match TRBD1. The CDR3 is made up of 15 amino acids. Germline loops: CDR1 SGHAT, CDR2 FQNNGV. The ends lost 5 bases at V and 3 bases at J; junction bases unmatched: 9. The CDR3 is CASSQRGRGDYGYTF. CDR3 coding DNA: TGTGCCAGCAGCCAGAGGGGGCGCGGGGACTATGGCTACACCTTC.